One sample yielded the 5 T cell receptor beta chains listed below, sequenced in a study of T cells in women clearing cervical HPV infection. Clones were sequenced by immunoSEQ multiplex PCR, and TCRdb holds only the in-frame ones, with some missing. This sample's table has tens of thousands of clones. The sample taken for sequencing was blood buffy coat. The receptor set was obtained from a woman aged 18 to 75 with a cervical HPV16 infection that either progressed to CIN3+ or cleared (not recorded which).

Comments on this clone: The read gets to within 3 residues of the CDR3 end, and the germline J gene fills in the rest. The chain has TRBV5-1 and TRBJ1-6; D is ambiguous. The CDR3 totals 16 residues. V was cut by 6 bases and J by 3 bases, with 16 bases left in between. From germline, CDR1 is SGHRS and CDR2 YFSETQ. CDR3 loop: CASKERGLDYNSPLHF. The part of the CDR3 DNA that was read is TGCGCCAGCAAGGAGCGGGGTTTAGACTATAATTCACCC.

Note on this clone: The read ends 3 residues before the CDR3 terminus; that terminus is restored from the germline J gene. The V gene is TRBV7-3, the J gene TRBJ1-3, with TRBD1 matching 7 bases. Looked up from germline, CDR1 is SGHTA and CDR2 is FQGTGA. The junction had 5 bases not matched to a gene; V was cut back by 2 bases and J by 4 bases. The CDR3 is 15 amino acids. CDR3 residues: CASSLARGVGNTIYF. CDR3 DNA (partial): TGTGCCAGCAGCTTAGCCAGGGGGGTCGGAAACACC.

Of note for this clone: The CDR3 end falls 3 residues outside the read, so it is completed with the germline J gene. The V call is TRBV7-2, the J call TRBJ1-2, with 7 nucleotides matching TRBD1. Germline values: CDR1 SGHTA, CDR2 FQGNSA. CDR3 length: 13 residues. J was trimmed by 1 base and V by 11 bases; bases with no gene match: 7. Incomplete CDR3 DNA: TGTGCCTCTGGACAGGCCGTTAACTATGGC. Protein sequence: CASGQAVNYG. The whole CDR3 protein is CASGQAVNYGYTF.

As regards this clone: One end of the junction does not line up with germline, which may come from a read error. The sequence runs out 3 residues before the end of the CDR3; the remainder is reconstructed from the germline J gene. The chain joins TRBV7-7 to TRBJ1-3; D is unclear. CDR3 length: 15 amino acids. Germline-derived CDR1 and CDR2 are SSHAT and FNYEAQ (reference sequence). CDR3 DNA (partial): TGTGCTAGCAGCTTCGGGTTAGGCTCTGGAAACACC. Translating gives CASSFGLGSGNT. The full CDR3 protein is CASSFGLGSGNTIYF.

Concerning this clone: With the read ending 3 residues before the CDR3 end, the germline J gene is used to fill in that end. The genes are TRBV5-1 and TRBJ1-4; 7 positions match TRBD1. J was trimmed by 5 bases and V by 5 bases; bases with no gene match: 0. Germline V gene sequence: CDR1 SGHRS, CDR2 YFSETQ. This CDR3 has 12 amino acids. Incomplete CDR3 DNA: TGCGCCAGCAGGGACAGGAATGAAAAA. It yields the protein CASRDRNEK. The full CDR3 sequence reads CASRDRNEKLFF. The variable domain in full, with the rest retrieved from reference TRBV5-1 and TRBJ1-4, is KAGVTQTPRYLIKTRGQQVTLSCSPISGHRSVSWYQQTPGQGLQFLFEYFSETQRNKGNFPGRFSGRQFSNSRSEMNVSTLELGDSALYLCASRDRNEKLFFGSGTQLSVL.